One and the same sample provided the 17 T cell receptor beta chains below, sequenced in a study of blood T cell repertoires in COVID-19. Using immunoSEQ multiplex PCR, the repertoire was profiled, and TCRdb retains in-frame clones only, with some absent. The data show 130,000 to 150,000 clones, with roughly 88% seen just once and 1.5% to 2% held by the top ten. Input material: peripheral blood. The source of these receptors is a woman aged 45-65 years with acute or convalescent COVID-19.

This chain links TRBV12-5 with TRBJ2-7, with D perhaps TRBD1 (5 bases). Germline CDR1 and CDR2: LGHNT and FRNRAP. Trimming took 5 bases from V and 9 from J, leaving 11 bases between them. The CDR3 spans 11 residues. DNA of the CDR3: TGTGCTAGTGGTGCAGGGATCGGGCAGTACTTC. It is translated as CASGAGIGQYF.

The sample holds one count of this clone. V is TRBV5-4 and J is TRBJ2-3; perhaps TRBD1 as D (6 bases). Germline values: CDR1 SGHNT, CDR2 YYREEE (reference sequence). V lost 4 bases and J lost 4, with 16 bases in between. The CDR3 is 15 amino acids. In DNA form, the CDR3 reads TGTGCCAGCAGCCCCGGGACAAAATCCCCAGATACGCAGTATTTT. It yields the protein CASSPGTKSPDTQYF.

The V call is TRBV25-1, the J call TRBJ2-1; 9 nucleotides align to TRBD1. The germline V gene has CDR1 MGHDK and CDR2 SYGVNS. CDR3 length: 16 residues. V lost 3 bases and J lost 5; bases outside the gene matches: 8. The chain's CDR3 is CASSDPRDRDHNEQFF. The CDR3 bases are TGTGCCAGCAGTGATCCCCGGGACAGGGACCACAATGAGCAGTTCTTC.

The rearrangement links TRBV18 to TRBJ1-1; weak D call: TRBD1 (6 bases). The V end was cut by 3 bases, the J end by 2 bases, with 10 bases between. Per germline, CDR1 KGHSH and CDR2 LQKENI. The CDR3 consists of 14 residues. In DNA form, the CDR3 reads TGTGCCAGCTCACCGACAGGTAGCAACACTGAAGCTTTCTTT. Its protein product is CASSPTGSNTEAFF.

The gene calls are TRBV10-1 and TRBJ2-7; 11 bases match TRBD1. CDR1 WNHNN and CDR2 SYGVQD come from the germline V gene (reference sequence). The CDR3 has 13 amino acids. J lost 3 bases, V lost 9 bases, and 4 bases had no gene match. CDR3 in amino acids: CARAGTGGYEQYF. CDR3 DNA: TGCGCCAGGGCCGGGACAGGGGGCTACGAGCAGTACTTC.

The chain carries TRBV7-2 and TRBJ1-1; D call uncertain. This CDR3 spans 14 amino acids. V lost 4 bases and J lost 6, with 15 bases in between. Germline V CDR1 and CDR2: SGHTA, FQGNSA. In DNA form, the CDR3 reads TGTGCCAGCAGCTCCCCTTATTCCGTTTCTGAAGCTTTCTTT. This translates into CASSSPYSVSEAFF.

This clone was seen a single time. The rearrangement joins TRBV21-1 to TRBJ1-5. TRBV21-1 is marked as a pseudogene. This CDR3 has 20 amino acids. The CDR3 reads CASSKTMQEPEVFSNQPQHF. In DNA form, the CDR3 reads TGTGCCAGCAGCAAAACGATGCAAGAGCCCGAAGTGTTTAGCAATCAGCCCCAGCATTTT.

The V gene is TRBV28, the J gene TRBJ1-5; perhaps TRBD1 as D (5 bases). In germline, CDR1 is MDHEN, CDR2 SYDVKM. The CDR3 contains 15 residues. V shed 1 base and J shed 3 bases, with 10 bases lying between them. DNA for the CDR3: TGTGCCAGCAGTTTATCAGGGAGGCCCAATCAGCCCCAGCATTTT. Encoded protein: CASSLSGRPNQPQHF.

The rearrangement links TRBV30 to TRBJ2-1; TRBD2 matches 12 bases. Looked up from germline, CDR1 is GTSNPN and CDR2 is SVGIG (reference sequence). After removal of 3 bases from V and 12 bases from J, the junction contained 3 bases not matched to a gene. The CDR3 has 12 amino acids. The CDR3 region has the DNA TGTGCCTGGAGCGCACTAGCGGGGGGGCAGTTCTTC. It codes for CAWSALAGGQFF.

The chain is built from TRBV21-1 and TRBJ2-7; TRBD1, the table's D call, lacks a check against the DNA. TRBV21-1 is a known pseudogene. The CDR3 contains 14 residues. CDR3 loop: CASSFRQGPYEQYF. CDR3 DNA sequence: TGTGCCAGCAGCTTCCGACAGGGCCCCTACGAGCAGTACTTC.

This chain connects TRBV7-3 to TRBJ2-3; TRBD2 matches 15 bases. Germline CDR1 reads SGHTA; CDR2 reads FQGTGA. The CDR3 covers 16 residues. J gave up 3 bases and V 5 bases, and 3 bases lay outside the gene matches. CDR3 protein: CASSRGLAGGTDTQYF. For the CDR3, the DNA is TGTGCCAGCAGCAGGGGACTAGCGGGGGGTACAGATACGCAGTATTTT.

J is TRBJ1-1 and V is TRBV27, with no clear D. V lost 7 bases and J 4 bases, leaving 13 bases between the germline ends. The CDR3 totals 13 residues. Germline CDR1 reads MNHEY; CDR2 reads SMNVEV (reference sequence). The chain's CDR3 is CASTGDLGTEAFF. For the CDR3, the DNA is TGTGCCAGCACCGGAGACCTTGGCACTGAAGCTTTCTTT.

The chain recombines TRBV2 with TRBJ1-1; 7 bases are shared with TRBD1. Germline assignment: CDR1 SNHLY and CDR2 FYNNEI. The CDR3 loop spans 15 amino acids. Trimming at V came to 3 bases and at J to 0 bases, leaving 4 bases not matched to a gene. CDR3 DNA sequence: TGTGCCAGCAGTGAGGACAGGCCGCTGAACACTGAAGCTTTCTTT. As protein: CASSEDRPLNTEAFF.

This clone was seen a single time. The CDR3 loop reads CASSLDRNTEAFF. CDR3 DNA: TGTGCCAGCAGTTTGGACAGGAACACTGAAGCTTTCTTT. V gene TRBV6-5 combines with J gene TRBJ1-1; possible D gene TRBD1, 6 bases. Germline CDR1 is MNHEY and CDR2 is SVGAGI. V lost 4 bases and J lost 1, with 7 bases in between. The CDR3 extends over 13 amino acids.

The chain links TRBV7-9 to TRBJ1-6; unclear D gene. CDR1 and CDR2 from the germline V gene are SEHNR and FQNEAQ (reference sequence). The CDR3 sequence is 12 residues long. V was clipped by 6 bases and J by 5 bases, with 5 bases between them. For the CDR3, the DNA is TGTGCCAGCAGACTAAATAATTCACCCCTCCACTTT. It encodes CASRLNNSPLHF. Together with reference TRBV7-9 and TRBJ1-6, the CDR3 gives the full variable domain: DTGVSQNPRHKITKRGQNVTFRCDPISEHNRLYWYRQTLGQGPEFLTYFQNEAQLEKSRLLSDRFSAERPKGSFSTLEIQRTEQGDSAMYLCASRLNNSPLHFGNGTRLTVT.

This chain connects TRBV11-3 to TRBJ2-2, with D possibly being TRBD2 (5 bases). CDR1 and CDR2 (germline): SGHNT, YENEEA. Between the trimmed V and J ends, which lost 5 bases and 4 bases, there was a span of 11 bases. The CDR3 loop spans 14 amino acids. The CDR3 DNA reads TGTGCCAGCAGCCCGGGATTATCCACCGGGGAGCTGTTTTTT. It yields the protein CASSPGLSTGELFF.

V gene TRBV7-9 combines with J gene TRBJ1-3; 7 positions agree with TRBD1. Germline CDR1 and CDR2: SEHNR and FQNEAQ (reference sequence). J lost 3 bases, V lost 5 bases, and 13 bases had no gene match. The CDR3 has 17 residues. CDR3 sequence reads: CASSPPNRGVNGNTIYF. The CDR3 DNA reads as TGTGCCAGCAGCCCCCCGAACAGGGGCGTAAATGGAAACACCATATATTTT. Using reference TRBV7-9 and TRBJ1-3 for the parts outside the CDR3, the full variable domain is DTGVSQNPRHKITKRGQNVTFRCDPISEHNRLYWYRQTLGQGPEFLTYFQNEAQLEKSRLLSDRFSAERPKGSFSTLEIQRTEQGDSAMYLCASSPPNRGVNGNTIYFGEGSWLTVV.